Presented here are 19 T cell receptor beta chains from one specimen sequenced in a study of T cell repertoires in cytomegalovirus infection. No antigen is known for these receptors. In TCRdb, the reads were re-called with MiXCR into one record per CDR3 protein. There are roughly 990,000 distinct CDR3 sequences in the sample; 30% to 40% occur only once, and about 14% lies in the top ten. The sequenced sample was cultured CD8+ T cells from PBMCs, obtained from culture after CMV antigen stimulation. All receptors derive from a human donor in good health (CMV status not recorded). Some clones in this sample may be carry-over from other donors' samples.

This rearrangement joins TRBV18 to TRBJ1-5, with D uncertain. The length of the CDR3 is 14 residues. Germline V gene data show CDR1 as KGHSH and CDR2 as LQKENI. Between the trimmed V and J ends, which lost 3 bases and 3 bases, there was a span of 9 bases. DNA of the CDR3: TGTGCCAGCTCACCGAGAAGGGACAATCAGCCCCAGCATTTT. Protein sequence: CASSPRRDNQPQHF.

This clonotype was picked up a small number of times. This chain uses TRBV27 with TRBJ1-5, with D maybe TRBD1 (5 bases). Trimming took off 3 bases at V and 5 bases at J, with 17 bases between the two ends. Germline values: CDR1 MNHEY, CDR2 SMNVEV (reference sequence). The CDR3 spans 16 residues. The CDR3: CASSFQSELGDQPQHF. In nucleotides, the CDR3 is TGTGCCAGCAGTTTCCAATCCGAGTTGGGGGATCAGCCCCAGCATTTT.

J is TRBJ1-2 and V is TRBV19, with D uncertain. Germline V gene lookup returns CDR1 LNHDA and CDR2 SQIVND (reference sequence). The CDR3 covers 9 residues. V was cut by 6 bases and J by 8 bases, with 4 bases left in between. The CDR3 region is CASRSGYTF. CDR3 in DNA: TGTGCCAGTAGGAGCGGCTACACCTTC.

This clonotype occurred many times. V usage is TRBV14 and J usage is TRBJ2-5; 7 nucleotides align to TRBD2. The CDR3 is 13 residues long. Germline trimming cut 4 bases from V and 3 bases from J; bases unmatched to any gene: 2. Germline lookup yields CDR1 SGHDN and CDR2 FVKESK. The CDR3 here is CASSRDYEETQYF. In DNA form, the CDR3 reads TGTGCCAGCAGCCGGGACTATGAAGAGACCCAGTACTTC.

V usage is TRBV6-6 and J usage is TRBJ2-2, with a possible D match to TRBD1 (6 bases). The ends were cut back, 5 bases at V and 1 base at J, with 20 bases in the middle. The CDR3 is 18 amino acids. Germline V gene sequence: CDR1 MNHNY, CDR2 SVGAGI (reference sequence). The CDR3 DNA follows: TGTGCCAGCAGTGATTTTTTACAGGGAGAGGGGAACACCGGGGAGCTGTTTTTT. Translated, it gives CASSDFLQGEGNTGELFF.

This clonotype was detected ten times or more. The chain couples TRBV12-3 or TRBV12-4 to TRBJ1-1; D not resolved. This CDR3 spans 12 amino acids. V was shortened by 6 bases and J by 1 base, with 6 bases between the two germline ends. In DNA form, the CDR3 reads TGTGCCAGCAGCTTGGGGAACACTGAAGCTTTCTTT. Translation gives CASSLGNTEAFF.

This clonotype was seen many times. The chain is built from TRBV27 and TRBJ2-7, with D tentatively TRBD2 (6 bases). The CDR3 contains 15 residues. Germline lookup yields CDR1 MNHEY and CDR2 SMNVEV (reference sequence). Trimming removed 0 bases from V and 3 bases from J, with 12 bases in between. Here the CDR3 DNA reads TGTGCCAGCAGTTTATCCGGGACGGGACTCTACGAGCAGTACGTC. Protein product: CASSLSGTGLYEQYV.

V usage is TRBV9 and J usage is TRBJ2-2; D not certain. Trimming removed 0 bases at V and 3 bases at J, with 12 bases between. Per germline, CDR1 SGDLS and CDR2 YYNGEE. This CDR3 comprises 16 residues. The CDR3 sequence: CASSVDDATYTGELFF. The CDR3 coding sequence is TGTGCCAGCAGCGTAGACGACGCGACTTACACCGGGGAGCTGTTTTTT.

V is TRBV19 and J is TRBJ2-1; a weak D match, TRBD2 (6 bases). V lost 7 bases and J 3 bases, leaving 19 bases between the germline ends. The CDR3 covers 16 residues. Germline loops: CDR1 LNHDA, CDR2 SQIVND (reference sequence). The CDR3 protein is CASITPGVGGYNEQFF. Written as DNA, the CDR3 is TGTGCCAGTATAACCCCCGGAGTGGGGGGCTACAATGAGCAGTTCTTC.

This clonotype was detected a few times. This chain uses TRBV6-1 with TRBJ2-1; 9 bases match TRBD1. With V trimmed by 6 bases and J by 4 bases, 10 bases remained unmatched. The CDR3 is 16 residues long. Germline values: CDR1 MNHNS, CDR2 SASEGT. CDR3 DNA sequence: TGTGCCAGCAGACTGGTGAGGGACAGGGAATACAATGAGCAGTTCTTC. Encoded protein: CASRLVRDREYNEQFF.

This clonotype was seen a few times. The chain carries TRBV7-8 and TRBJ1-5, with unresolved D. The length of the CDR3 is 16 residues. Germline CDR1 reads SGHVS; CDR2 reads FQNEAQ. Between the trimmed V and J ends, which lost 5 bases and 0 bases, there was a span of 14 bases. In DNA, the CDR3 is TGTGCCAGCAGCGGACGTGCCGGGGTTAGCAATCAGCCCCAGCATTTT. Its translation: CASSGRAGVSNQPQHF. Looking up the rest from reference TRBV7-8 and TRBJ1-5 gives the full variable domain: GAGVSQSPRYKVAKRGQDVALRCDPISGHVSLFWYQQALGQGPEFLTYFQNEAQLDKSGLPSDRFFAERPEGSVSTLKIQRTQQEDSAVYLCASSGRAGVSNQPQHFGDGTRLSIL.

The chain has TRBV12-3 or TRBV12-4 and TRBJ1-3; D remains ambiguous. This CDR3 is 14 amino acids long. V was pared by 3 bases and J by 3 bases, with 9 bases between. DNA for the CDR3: TGTGCCAGCAGTTTGACCCTGGTTGGAAACACCATATATTTT. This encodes CASSLTLVGNTIYF.

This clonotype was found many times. The CDR3 DNA sequence: TGTGCCAGCAGCTTAGTCGGACAGGAGGAAGAAAAACTGTTTTTT. Residues: CASSLVGQEEEKLFF. V usage is TRBV7-8 and J usage is TRBJ1-4; 7 bases fit TRBD1. Germline loops: CDR1 SGHVS, CDR2 FQNEAQ. This CDR3 is 15 amino acids long. The V and J ends lost 1 base and 8 bases, in that order; junction bases with no gene match: 7.

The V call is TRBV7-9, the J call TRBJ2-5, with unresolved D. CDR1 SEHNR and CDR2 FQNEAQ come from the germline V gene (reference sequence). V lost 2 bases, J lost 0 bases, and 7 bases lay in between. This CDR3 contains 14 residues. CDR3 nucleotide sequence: TGTGCCAGCAGCTTACGCAGGAACCAAGAGACCCAGTACTTC. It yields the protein CASSLRRNQETQYF.

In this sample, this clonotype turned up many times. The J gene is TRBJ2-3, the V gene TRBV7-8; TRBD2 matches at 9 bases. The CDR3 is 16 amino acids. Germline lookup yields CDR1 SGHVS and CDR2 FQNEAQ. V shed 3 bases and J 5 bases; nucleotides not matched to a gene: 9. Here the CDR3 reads CASSFLARGGRDTQYF. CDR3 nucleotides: TGTGCCAGCAGCTTTCTGGCGCGGGGGGGCAGAGATACGCAGTATTTT.

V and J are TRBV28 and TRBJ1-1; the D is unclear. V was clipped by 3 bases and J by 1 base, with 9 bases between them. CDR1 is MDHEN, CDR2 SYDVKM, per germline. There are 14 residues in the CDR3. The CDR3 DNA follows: TGTGCCAGCAGTTTGACGGTAGCGAACACTGAAGCTTTCTTT. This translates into CASSLTVANTEAFF.

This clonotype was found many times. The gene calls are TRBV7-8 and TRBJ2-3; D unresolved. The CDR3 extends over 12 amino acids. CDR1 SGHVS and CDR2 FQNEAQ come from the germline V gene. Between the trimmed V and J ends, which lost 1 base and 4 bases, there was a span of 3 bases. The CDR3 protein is CASSLVSDTQYF. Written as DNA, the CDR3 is TGTGCCAGCAGCTTAGTGTCAGATACGCAGTATTTT.

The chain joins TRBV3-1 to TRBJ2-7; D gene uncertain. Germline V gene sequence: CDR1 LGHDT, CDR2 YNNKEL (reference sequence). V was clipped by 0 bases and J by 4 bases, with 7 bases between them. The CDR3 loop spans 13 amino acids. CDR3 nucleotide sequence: TGTGCCAGCAGCCAAGACGGCGGATACGAGCAGTACGTC. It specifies CASSQDGGYEQYV.

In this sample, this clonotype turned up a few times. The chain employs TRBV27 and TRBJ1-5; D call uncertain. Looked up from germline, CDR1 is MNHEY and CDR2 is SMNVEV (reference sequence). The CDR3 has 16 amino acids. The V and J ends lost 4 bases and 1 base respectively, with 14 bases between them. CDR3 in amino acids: CASSSAVVWSNQPQHF. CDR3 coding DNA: TGTGCCAGCAGTTCCGCGGTAGTATGGAGCAATCAGCCCCAGCATTTT.